This paragraph covers one TCR beta chain sequence. The antigen remains unidentified. Profiled with immunoSEQ multiplex PCR; TCRdb holds only in-frame clones, not every one. The repertoire consists of some 81,000 clones, with 90% to 95% occurring once and the leading ten covering 9.5% to 13%. This sample was included in a study of T cell responses to AZD1222 COVID-19 vaccine. General study findings and limits: Every sample of the repertoires postdated the peak T cell response. Just a handful of AZD1222 recipients tested seropositive at baseline.

Germline values: CDR1 LGHDT, CDR2 YNNKEL (reference sequence). The CDR3 totals 18 residues. V dropped 6 bases and J dropped 0 bases, with 21 bases sitting between them. This clonotype was obtained from an adult who received the AZD1222 COVID-19 vaccine. The sequencing here drew on peripheral blood, taken 28 days after the second AZD1222 dose. V and J are TRBV3-1 (or the pseudogene TRBV3-2) and TRBJ2-1; D possibly uses TRBD1 or TRBD2 (5 bases each). The CDR3: CASRLRIDSGHSYNEQFF. Written as DNA, the CDR3 is TGTGCCAGCAGGTTGCGAATAGATTCGGGGCACTCCTACAATGAGCAGTTCTTC.